A single sample gave rise to the 7 T cell receptor beta chains below, sequenced in a study of T cell changes during pregnancy in multiple sclerosis. The protocol was immunoSEQ multiplex PCR, while the TCRdb copy is restricted to in-frame clones and leaves out a portion. The data show some 70,000 clones, about 91% seen once. Sequenced here: CD4+ T cells from peripheral blood mononuclear cells, sampled in the third trimester of pregnancy. The receptors come from a female donor in good health, enrolled as a control in a pregnancy study.

The J gene is TRBJ2-4, the V gene TRBV7-9; 12 bases match TRBD1. CDR3 length: 17 amino acids. The V segment lost 1 base and the J segment 3 bases; nucleotides outside the gene matches: 4. Germline CDR1 is SEHNR and CDR2 is FQNEAQ (reference sequence). CDR3 nucleotides: TGTGCCAGCAGCTTAGTCGGGACAGGGGGCGACAAAAACATTCAGTACTTC. This encodes CASSLVGTGGDKNIQYF.

The rearrangement links TRBV4-1 to TRBJ2-5, with 8 nucleotides matching TRBD1. The V gene end was trimmed by 3 bases and the J gene end by 9 bases; junction bases not matched to a gene: 9. The germline gives CDR1 MGHRA, CDR2 YSYEKL. CDR3 length: 14 amino acids. CDR3 nucleotide sequence: TGCGCCAGCAGCCATCGGACAGGGCAAGAACCCCAGTACTTC. Its translation: CASSHRTGQEPQYF.

The V and J genes are TRBV11-2 and TRBJ2-1; 9 bases fit TRBD1. Germline V CDR1 and CDR2: SGHAT, FQNNGV. V lost 11 bases and J lost 5; bases outside the gene matches: 7. The CDR3 is 13 amino acids. Here the CDR3 reads CAGRQGVNNEQFF. CDR3 in DNA: TGTGCCGGACGACAGGGGGTGAACAATGAGCAGTTCTTC. Supplemented by reference TRBV11-2 and TRBJ2-1, the full variable domain reads EAGVAQSPRYKIIEKRQSVAFWCNPISGHATLYWYQQILGQGPKLLIQFQNNGVVDDSQLPKDRFSAERLKGVDSTLKIQPAKLEDSAVYLCAGRQGVNNEQFFGPGTRLTVL.

The rearrangement joins TRBV9 to TRBJ2-2; D not certain. The CDR3 runs 14 residues. Germline V gene sequence: CDR1 SGDLS, CDR2 YYNGEE. The V end lost 5 bases, the J end lost 0 bases, and 8 bases lay between the germline ends. The CDR3 spells CASRARTNTGELFF. The DNA of the CDR3 is TGTGCCAGCAGAGCCAGGACGAACACCGGGGAGCTGTTTTTT.

This chain connects TRBV5-4 to TRBJ2-2, with 7 bases matching TRBD2. Germline V gene data show CDR1 as SGHNT and CDR2 as YYREEE (reference sequence). V trimming: 4 bases; J trimming: 7 bases; junction bases outside the gene matches: 10. This CDR3 is 15 amino acids long. The CDR3 DNA reads as TGTGCCAGCAGCCGGGACTATCGTAGTGGCGGGGAGCTGTTTTTT. It encodes CASSRDYRSGGELFF.

The chain carries TRBV29-1 and TRBJ1-1, with D unclear. The germline V gene has CDR1 SQVTM and CDR2 ANQGSEA. This CDR3 comprises 11 residues. V lost 8 bases, J lost 3 bases, and 10 bases lay in between. DNA for the CDR3: TGCAGCTGGGGAGATGACACTGAAGCTTTCTTT. Its translation: CSWGDDTEAFF. Complete variable domain (other parts from reference TRBV29-1 and TRBJ1-1): SAVISQKPSRDICQRGTSLTIQCQVDSQVTMMFWYRQQPGQSLTLIATANQGSEATYESGFVIDKFPISRPNLTFSTLTVSNMSPEDSSIYLCSWGDDTEAFFGQGTRLTVV.

The genes are TRBV7-2 and TRBJ1-1, with D tentatively TRBD1 (6 bases). Germline V gene sequence: CDR1 SGHTA, CDR2 FQGNSA. The germline V and J ends were trimmed by 3 bases and 3 bases, with 14 bases remaining between them. The CDR3 spans 15 residues. CDR3 nucleotide sequence: TGTGCCAGCAGCTTTTCTGGGGGCGTATACACTGAAGCTTTCTTT. The encoded protein is CASSFSGGVYTEAFF. The full variable domain, with the rest looked up from reference TRBV7-2 and TRBJ1-1, is GAGVSQSPSNKVTEKGKDVELRCDPISGHTALYWYRQSLGQGLEFLIYFQGNSAPDKSGLPSDRFSAERTGGSVSTLTIQRTQQEDSAVYLCASSFSGGVYTEAFFGQGTRLTVV.